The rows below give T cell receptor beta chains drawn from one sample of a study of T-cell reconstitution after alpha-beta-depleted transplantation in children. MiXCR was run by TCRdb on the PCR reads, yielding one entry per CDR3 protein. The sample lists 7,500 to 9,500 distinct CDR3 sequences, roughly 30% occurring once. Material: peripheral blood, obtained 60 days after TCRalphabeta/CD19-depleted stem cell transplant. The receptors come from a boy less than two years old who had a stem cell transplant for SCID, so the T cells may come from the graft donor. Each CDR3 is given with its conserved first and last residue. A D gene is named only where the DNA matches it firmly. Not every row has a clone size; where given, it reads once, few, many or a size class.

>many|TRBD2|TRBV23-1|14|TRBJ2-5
TGCGCCAGCAGGGGGGGGGAATTACAAGAGACCCAGTACTTC
CASRGGELQETQYF
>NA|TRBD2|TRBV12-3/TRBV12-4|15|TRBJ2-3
TGTGCCAGCAGTTTGGCTAGCGGGAGGACAGATACGCAGTATTTT
CASSLASGRTDTQYF
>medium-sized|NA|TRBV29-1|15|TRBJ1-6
TGCAGCGTTGAAGATCTTAGCTCCTATAATTCACCCCTCCACTTT
CSVEDLSSYNSPLHF
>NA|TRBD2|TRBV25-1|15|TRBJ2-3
TGTGCCAGCAGTGAATTCGCGGGGGTTCAAGATACGCAGTATTTT
CASSEFAGVQDTQYF
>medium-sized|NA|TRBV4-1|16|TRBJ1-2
TGCGCCAGCAGCCAAGATATGGGGGCAGGGAACTATGGCTACACCTTC
CASSQDMGAGNYGYTF
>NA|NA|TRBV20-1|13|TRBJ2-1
TGCAGTGCTCTCGGGACTCCCTACAATGAGCAGTTCTTC
CSALGTPYNEQFF
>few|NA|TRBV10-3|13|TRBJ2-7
TGTGCCATCAGCAGGACGGACTCCTACGAGCAGTACTTC
CAISRTDSYEQYF
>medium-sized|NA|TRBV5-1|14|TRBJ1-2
TGCGCCAGCAAACGGGCCTGGACGGTAAATGGCTACACCTTC
CASKRAWTVNGYTF
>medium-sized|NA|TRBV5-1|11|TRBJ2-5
TGCGCCAGCAGGTCCACCGTGACCCAGTACTTC
CASRSTVTQYF
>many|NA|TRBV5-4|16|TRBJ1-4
TGTGCCAGCAGCTTGGGGTCGGGGACGACTAATGAAAAACTGTTTTTT
CASSLGSGTTNEKLFF
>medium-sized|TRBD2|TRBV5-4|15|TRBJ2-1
TGTGCCAGCAGGCCCGGGACTAGCGGCTACAATGAGCAGTTCTTC
CASRPGTSGYNEQFF
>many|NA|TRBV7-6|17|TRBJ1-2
TGTGCCAGCAGCCCCTACGTCAGAAAATCTACTAACTATGGCTACACCTTC
CASSPYVRKSTNYGYTF
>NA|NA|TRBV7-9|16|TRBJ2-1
TGTGCCAGCAGCTTAGAATTTCCTAACTCATACAATGAGCAGTTCTTC
CASSLEFPNSYNEQFF
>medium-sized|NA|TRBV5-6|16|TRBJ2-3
TGTGCCAGCAGCACCTACCGCAGCGGGTGCACAGATACGCAGTATTTT
CASSTYRSGCTDTQYF
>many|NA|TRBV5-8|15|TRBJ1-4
TGTGCCAGCAGCTCTCAGGGCCCTGAAGGGGAAAAACTGTTTTTT
CASSSQGPEGEKLFF
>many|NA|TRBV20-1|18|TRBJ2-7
TGCAGTGCTAGAGACGTCCTAAAACGGGGGACAGCCTTCTACGAGCAGTACTTC
CSARDVLKRGTAFYEQYF
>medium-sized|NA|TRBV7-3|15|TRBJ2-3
TGTGCCAGCTCCCGAGGGACTTTCTTCACAGATACGCAGTATTTT
CASSRGTFFTDTQYF
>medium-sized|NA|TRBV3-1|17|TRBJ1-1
TGTGCCAGCAGCCAAGCTAGCCTTGGACGCGGGGACACTGAAGCTTTCTTT
CASSQASLGRGDTEAFF
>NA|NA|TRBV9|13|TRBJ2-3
TGTGCCAGCAGCGTAGAAGACCCAGATACGCAGTATTTT
CASSVEDPDTQYF
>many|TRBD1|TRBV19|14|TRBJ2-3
TGTGCCAGTAGTATCGGACAGGCCACAGATACGCAGTATTTT
CASSIGQATDTQYF
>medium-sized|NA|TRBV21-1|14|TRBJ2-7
TGTGCCAGCAGCAATTTGAGGGGGATCTACGAGCAGTACTTC
CASSNLRGIYEQYF
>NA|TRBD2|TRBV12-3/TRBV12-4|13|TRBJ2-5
TGTGCCAGCAGTTCCGGACTAGAGAAGACCCAGTACTTC
CASSSGLEKTQYF
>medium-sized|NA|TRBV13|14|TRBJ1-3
TGTGCCAGCAGACAGGGAATGCCTGGAAACACCATATATTTT
CASRQGMPGNTIYF
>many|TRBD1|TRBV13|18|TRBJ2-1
TGTGCCAGCACCCTAAGGGATACAGGGGGCTTACGCTTCAATGAGCAGTTCTTC
CASTLRDTGGLRFNEQFF
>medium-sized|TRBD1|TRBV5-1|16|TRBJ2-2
TGCGCCAGCAGCTGGGGGCGCGACAGGGGGGCGAGGAAGCTGTTTTTT
CASSWGRDRGARKLFF
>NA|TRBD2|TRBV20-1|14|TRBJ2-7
TGCAGTGCTAGGGCCGGGAGGGGGGGCTACGAGCAGTACTTC
CSARAGRGGYEQYF
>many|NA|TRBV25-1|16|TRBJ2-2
TGTGCCAGCAGTGACCTCGGGGGACCGAACACCGGGGAGCTGTTTTTT
CASSDLGGPNTGELFF
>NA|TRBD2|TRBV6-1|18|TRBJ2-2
TGTGCCAGCAGTCAATCCCGACTAGCGGGAGGGAACACCGGGGAGCTGTTTTTT
CASSQSRLAGGNTGELFF
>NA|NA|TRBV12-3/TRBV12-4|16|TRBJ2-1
TGTGCCAGCATCAGCCAAGGGAGCGGGTTGGGGAATGAGCAGTTCTTC
CASISQGSGLGNEQFF
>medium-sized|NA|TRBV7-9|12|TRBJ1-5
TGTGCCAGCAGCTTAGTGGGGCAGCCCCAGCATTTT
CASSLVGQPQHF
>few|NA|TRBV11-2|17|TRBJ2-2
TGTGCCAGCCCTAGGGGAAAGGAAAGGCAGAACACCGGGGAGCTGTTTTTT
CASPRGKERQNTGELFF
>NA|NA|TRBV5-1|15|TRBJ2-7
TGCGCCAGCAGCCTTTCAGGGTTTACCTCCTACGAGCAGTACTTC
CASSLSGFTSYEQYF
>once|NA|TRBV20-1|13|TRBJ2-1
TGCAGTGTTTTGACCCGGGTCCGGGAATTCCAGTTCTTC
CSVLTRVREFQFF
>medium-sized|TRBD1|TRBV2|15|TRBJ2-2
TGTGCCAGCAGTCCCGAGACAGGGGAGGACGGGGAGCTGTTTTTT
CASSPETGEDGELFF
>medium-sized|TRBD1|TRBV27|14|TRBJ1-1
TGTGCCAGCAGTTCCCCTTTGGACAGGGGAAAAGCTTTCTTT
CASSSPLDRGKAFF
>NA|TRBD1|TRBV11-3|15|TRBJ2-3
TGTGCCAGCAGCCCTCCTACAGGGGGGACAGATACGCAGTATTTT
CASSPPTGGTDTQYF
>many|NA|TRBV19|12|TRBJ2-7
TGTGCCAGTATCACGGGAAGGGACGAGCAGTACTTC
CASITGRDEQYF
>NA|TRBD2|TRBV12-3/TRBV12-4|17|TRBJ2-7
TGTGCCAGCAGCCCTAGCGGGAGTCCCAGGAGCTCCTACGAGCAGTACTTC
CASSPSGSPRSSYEQYF
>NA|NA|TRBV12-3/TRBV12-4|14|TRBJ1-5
TGTGCCAGCAGCTCCCAGGATTACAATCAGCCCCAGCATTTT
CASSSQDYNQPQHF
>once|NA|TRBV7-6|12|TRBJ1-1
TGTGCCAGCAGCTTAGTGGGACGGGAAGCTTTCTTT
CASSLVGREAFF
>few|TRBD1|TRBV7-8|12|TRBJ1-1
TGTGCCAGCAGCTTAGCGGGACAGGGAACTTTCTTT
CASSLAGQGTFF
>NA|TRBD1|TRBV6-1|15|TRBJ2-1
TGTGCCAGCAGACCTCGGACAGGGGTCCACAATGAGCAGTTCTTC
CASRPRTGVHNEQFF
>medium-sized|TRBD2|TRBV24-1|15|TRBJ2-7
TGTGCCACCTCAAAGACCGGGACTAGCGGTTACGAGCAGTACTTC
CATSKTGTSGYEQYF
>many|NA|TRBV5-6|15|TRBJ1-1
TGTGCCAGCAACCCAGTAGGGGGGCTGGACACTGAAGCTTTCTTT
CASNPVGGLDTEAFF
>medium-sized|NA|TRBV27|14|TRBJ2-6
TGTGCCAGCACCCACTTCTCTGGGGCCAACGTCCTGACTTTC
CASTHFSGANVLTF
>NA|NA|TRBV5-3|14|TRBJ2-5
TGTGCCAGGAGCGCTGGGGGAACTCAAGAGACCCAGTACTTC
CARSAGGTQETQYF
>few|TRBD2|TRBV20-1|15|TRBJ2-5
TGCAGTGCTAGACGCCGACTAGCGGGAAAAGAGACCCAGTACTTC
CSARRRLAGKETQYF